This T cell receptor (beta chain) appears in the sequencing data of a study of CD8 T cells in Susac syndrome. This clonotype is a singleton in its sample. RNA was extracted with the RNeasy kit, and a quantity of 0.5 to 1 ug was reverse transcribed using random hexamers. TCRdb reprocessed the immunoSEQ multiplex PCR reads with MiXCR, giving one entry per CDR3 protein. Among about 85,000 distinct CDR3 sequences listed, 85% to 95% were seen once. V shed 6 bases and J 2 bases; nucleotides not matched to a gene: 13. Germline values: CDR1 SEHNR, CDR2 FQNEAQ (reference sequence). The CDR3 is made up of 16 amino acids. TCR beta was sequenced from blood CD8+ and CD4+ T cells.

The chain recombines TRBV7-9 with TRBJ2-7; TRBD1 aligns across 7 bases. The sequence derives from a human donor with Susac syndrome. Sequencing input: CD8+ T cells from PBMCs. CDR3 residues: CASSSTSGTVPYEQYF. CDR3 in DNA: TGTGCCAGCAGTAGTACCTCCGGGACAGTACCCTACGAGCAGTACTTC.